The source of this T cell receptor beta chain is a study of CD8+ T cells in alopecia areata. Isolated RNA was reverse transcribed into cDNA used as the sequencing template. Repertoires were generated with immunoSEQ multiplex PCR, while TCRdb's copy carries only in-frame clones and drops some. Counted here are 120,000 or so clones, around three fifths occurring once; the ten biggest clones make up 3.5% to 5.5%. The length of the CDR3 is 16 residues. CDR1 SGHRS and CDR2 YFSETQ come from the germline V gene. Trimming left V 1 base short and J 4 bases short, with 17 bases between. This specimen was CD4+ T cells sorted from blood, taken at week 0. The sequence was obtained from a human donor with alopecia areata. V and J are TRBV5-1 and TRBJ2-5; D call uncertain. The CDR3 here is CASSLLSRRTGETQYF. Written as DNA, the CDR3 is TGCGCCAGCAGCTTGCTATCGAGGAGAACGGGAGAGACCCAGTACTTC.